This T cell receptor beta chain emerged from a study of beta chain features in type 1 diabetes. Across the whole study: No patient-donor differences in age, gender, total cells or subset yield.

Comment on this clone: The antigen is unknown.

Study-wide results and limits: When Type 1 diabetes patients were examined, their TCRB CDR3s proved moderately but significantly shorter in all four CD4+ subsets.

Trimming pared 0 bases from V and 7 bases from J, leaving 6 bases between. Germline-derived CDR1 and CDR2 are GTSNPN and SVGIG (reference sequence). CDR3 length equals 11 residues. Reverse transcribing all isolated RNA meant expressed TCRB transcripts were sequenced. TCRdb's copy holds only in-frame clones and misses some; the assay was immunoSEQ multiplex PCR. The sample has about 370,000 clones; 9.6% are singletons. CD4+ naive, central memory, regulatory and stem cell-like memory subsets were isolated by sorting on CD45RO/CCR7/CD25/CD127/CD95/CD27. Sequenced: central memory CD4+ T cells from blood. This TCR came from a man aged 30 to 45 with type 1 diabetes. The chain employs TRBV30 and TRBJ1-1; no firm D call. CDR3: CAWSVADEAFF. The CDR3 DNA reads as TGTGCCTGGAGTGTAGCTGATGAAGCTTTCTTT.